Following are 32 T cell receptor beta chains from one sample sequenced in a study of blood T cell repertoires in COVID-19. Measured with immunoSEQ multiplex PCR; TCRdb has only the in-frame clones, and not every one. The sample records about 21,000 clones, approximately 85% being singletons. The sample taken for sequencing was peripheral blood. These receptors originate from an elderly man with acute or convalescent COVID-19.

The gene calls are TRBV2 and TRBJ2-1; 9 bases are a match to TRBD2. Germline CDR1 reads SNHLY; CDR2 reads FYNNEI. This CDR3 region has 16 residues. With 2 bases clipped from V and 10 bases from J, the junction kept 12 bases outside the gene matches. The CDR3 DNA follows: TGTGCCAGCAGTGAAAGCCGGCAAGCGGGGGGTCGGGAGCAGTTCTTC. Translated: CASSESRQAGGREQFF.

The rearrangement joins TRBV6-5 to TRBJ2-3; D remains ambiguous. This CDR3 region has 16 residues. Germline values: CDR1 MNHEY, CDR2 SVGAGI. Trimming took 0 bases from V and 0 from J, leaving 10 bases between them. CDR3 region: CASSYSLSASTDTQYF. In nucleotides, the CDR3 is TGTGCCAGCAGTTACTCCCTCAGCGCAAGCACAGATACGCAGTATTTT.

DNA for the CDR3: TGTGCCAGTATTGCAGGGGCTGGGGCCAACGTCCTGACTTTC. Residues: CASIAGAGANVLTF. V and J are TRBV19 and TRBJ2-6, with D perhaps matching TRBD1 (6 bases). The germline CDR1 and CDR2 sequences are LNHDA and SQIVND (reference sequence). This CDR3 has 14 residues. The germline V and J ends were trimmed by 7 bases and 2 bases, with 9 bases remaining between them.

The CDR3 bases are TGTGCCAGTAGTATAGAGGGTAACAGGTGGATTGAGACCCAGTACTTC. This codes for CASSIEGNRWIETQYF. The V and J genes are TRBV19 and TRBJ2-5; a weak D match, TRBD1 (5 bases). Germline V lookup: CDR1 LNHDA, CDR2 SQIVND (reference sequence). Trimming shortened V by 0 bases and J by 5 bases, and 16 bases separated the two germline ends. The CDR3 has 16 amino acids.

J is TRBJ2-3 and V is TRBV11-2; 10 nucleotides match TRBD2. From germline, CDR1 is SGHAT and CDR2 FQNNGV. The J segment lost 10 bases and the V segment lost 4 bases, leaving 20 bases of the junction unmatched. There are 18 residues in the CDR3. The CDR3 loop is CASSSHSGLAGGVKAQYF. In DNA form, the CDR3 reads TGTGCCAGCAGCTCCCACTCGGGTTTAGCGGGGGGTGTCAAGGCGCAGTATTTT.

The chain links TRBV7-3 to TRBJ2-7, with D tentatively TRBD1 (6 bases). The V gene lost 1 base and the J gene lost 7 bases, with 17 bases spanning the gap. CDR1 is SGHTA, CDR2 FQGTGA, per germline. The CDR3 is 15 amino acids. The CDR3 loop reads CASSLMAGAPFEQYF. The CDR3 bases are TGTGCCAGCAGCTTAATGGCAGGGGCCCCCTTTGAGCAGTACTTC.

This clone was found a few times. CDR3 bases: TGTGCCTGGCCCCCCCCGGGCTATGGCTACACCTTC. This gives the protein CAWPPPGYGYTF. This chain uses TRBV21-1 with TRBJ1-2. TRBV21-1 constitutes a pseudogene. This CDR3 contains 12 residues.

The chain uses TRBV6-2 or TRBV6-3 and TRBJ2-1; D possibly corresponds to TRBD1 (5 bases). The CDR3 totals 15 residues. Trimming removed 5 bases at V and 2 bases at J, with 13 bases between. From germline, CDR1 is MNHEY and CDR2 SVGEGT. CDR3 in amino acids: CASSGDRVTYNEQFF. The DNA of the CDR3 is TGTGCCAGCAGTGGTGACAGAGTGACCTACAATGAGCAGTTCTTC.

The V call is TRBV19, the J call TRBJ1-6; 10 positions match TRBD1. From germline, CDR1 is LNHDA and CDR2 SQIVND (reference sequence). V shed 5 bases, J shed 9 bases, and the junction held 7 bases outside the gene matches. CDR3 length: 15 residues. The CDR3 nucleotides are TGTGCCAGTAGTGTGGGACAGGGGATGGGTTCACCCCTCCACTTT. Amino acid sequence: CASSVGQGMGSPLHF. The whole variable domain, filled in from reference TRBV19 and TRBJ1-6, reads DGGITQSPKYLFRKEGQNVTLSCEQNLNHDAMYWYRQDPGQGLRLIYYSQIVNDFQKGDIAEGYSVSREKKESFPLTVTSAQKNPTAFYLCASSVGQGMGSPLHFGNGTRLTVT.

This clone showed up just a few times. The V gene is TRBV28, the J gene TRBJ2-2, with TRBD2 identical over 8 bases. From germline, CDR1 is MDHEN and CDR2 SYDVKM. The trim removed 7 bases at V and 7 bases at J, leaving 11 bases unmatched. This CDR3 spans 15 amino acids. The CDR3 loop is CASTERGYYYGELFF. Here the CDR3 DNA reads TGTGCCAGCACCGAGCGGGGGTATTATTACGGGGAGCTGTTTTTT.

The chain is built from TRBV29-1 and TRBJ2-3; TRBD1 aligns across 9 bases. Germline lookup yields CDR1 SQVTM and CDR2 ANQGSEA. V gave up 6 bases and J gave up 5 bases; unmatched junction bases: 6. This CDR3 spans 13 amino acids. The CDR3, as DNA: TGCAGCGTCTCCACAGGGGGCCAAGATACGCAGTATTTT. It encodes CSVSTGGQDTQYF.

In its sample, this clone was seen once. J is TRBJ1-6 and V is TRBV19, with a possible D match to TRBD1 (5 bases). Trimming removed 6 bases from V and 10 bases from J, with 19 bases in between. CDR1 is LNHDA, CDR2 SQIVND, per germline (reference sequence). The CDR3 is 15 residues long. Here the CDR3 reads CASSIRTLRQSPLHF. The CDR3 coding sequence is TGTGCCAGTAGCATAAGGACACTCAGGCAGTCACCCCTCCACTTT.

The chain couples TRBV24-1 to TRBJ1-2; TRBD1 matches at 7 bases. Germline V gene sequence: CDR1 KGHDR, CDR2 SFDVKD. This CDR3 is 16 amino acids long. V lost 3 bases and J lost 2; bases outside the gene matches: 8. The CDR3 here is CATSDPRQGKNYGYTF. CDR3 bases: TGTGCCACCAGTGATCCTCGACAGGGAAAGAACTATGGCTACACCTTC.

The CDR3 DNA follows: TGCGCCAGCAGCCAAGATACAGGGAAGGGGGAGACCCAGTACTTC. It encodes CASSQDTGKGETQYF. The V gene is TRBV4-3, the J gene TRBJ2-5; possible D gene TRBD1, 6 bases. Per the germline V gene, CDR1 is LGHNA and CDR2 is YSLEER. The ends were cut back, 0 bases at V and 5 bases at J, with 13 bases in the middle. CDR3 length: 15 amino acids.

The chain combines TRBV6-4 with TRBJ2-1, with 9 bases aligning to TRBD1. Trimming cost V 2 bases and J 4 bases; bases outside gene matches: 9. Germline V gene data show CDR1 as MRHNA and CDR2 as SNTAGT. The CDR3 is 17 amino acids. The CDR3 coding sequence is TGTGCCAGCAGTGACCCACCTACAGGGGGCGGGTACAATGAGCAGTTCTTC. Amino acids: CASSDPPTGGGYNEQFF.

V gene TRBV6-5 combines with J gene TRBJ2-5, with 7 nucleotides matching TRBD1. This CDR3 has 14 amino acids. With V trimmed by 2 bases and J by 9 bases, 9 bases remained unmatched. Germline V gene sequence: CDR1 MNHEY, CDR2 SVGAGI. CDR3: CASSYMRGGESQYF. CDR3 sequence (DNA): TGTGCCAGCAGTTACATGCGAGGGGGCGAGTCCCAGTACTTC.

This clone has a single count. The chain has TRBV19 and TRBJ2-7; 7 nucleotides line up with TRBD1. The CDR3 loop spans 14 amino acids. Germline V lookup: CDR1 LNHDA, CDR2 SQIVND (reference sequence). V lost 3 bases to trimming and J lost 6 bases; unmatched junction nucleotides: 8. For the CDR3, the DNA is TGTGCCAGTAGTATTAGAGACAGGGCATTCGAGCAGTACTTC. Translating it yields CASSIRDRAFEQYF.

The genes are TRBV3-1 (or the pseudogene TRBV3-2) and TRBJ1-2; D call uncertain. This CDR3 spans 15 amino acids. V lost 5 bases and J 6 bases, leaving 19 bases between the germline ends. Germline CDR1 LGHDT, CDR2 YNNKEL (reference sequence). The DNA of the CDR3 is TGTGCCAGCAGCTACACCGAGCCCGACTATGATGGCTACACCTTC. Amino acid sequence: CASSYTEPDYDGYTF.

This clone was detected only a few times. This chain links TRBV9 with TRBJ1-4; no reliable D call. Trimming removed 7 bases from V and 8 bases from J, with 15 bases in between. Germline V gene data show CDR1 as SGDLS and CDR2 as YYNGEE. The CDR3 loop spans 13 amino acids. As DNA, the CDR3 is TGTGCCAGCGCGCCTGATCGGAGGGAAAAACTGTTTTTT. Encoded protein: CASAPDRREKLFF.

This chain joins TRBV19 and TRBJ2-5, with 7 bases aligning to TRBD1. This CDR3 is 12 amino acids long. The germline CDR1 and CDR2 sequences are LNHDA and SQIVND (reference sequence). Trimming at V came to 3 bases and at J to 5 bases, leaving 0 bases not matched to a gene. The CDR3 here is CASSMTGETQYF. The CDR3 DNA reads TGTGCCAGTAGTATGACAGGGGAGACCCAGTACTTC.

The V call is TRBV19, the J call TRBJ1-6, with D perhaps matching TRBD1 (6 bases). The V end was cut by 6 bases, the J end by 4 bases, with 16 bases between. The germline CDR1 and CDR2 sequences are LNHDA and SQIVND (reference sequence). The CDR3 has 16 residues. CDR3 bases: TGTGCCAGTAGCGATCCGGGACAAGGATATAATTCACCCCTCCACTTT. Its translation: CASSDPGQGYNSPLHF.

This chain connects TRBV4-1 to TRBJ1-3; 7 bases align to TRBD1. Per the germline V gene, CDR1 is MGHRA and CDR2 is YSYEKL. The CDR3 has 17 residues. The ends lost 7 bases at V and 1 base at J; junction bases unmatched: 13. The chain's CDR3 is CASTPRGEIGSGNTIYF. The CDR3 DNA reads TGCGCCAGCACCCCCAGGGGGGAGATAGGATCTGGAAACACCATATATTTT.

The CDR3 protein is CASSLLKSGVTGELFF. For the CDR3, the DNA is TGTGCCAGCAGCTTACTAAAGAGCGGGGTCACCGGGGAGCTGTTTTTT. V usage is TRBV7-2 and J usage is TRBJ2-2, with 7 bases fitting TRBD2. V was clipped by 2 bases and J by 4 bases; unmatched bases: 7. CDR3 length equals 16 residues. Germline V gene lookup returns CDR1 SGHTA and CDR2 FQGNSA. The variable domain in full, with the rest retrieved from reference TRBV7-2 and TRBJ2-2, is GAGVSQSPSNKVTEKGKDVELRCDPISGHTALYWYRQSLGQGLEFLIYFQGNSAPDKSGLPSDRFSAERTGGSVSTLTIQRTQQEDSAVYLCASSLLKSGVTGELFFGEGSRLTVL.

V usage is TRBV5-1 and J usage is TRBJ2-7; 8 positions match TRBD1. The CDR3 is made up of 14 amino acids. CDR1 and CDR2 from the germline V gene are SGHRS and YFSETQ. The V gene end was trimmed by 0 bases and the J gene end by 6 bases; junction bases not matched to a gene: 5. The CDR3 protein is CASSLAPGGSEQYF. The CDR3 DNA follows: TGCGCCAGCAGCTTGGCCCCAGGGGGCAGCGAGCAGTACTTC.

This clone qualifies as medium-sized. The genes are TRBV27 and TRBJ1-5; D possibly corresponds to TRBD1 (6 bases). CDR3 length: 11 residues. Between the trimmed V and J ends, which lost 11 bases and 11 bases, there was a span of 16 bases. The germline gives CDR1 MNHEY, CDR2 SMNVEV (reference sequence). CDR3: CARKTGKAQHF. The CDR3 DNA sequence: TGTGCCCGGAAAACAGGGAAGGCCCAGCATTTT.

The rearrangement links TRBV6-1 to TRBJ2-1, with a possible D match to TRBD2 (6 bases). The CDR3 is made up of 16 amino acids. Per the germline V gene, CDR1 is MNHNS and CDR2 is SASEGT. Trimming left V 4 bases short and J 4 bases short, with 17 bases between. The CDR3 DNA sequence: TGTGCCAGCAGTGGACTGGAGCGCGGGAATTACAATGAGCAGTTCTTC. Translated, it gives CASSGLERGNYNEQFF.

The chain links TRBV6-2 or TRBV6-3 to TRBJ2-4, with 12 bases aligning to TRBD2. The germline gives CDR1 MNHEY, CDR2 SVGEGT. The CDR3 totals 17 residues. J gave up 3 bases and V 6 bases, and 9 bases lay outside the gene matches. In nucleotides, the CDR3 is TGTGCCAGCAGCCCCTGGACTAGCGGGGATGGCAAAAACATTCAGTACTTC. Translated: CASSPWTSGDGKNIQYF.

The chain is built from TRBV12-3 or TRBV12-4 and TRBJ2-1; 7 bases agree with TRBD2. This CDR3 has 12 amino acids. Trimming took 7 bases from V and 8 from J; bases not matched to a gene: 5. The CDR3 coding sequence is TGTGCCAGCACCGGACTAGGTTATGAGCAGTTCTTC. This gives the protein CASTGLGYEQFF.

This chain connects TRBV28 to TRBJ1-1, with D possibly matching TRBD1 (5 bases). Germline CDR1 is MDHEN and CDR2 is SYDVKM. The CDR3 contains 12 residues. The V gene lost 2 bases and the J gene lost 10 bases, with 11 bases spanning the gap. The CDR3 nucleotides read TGTGCCAGCAGTTTAGGCAGGGTTTTAGCTTTCTTT. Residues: CASSLGRVLAFF.

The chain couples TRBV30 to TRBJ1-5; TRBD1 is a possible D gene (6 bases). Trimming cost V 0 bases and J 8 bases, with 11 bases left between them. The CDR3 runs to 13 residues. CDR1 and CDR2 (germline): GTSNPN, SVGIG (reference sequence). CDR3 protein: CAWSVSRGKPQHF. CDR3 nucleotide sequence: TGTGCCTGGAGTGTTTCTAGGGGGAAGCCCCAGCATTTT.

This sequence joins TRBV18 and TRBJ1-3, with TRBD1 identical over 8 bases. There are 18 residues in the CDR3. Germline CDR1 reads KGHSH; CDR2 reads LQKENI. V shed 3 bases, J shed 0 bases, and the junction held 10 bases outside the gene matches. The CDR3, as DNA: TGTGCCAGCTCACCCCCCAGGGGGCAGGGACGCTCTGGAAACACCATATATTTT. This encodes CASSPPRGQGRSGNTIYF.

The CDR3 DNA reads as TGTGCCAGTAGTAGAATACAGGGCACAGATACGCAGTATTTT. This sequence encodes CASSRIQGTDTQYF. The chain joins TRBV19 to TRBJ2-3; weak D call: TRBD1 (5 bases). Germline loops: CDR1 LNHDA, CDR2 SQIVND (reference sequence). Trimming took 4 bases from V and 1 from J, leaving 9 bases between them. The CDR3 is made up of 14 amino acids.